Included here is one T cell receptor (beta chain) sequence, with context. Reverse transcription used about 0.45 to 1 ug RNA and random hexamers. Multiplex PCR with immunoSEQ amplified the TCR beta CDR3 across 54 Vbeta and 13 Jbeta. MiXCR, run by TCRdb on the immunoSEQ multiplex PCR reads, gives a single entry per CDR3 protein. Of some 300,000 distinct CDR3 sequences in the sample, 85% were seen once. This entry comes from a study of CD8 T cells in Susac syndrome. Bulk CD8+ and CD4+ cells came from magnetic negative isolation; CD8+ TEMRA by FACS. V was cut by 1 base and J by 3 bases, with 13 bases left in between. The CDR3 is 15 residues long. Germline V lookup: CDR1 MNHNS, CDR2 SASEGT.

The chain employs TRBV6-1 and TRBJ2-7; D might be TRBD2 (6 bases). The sequence came from a human donor with multiple sclerosis. Sequencing input: CD8+ T cells from PBMCs. CDR3 DNA: TGTGCCAGCAGTGAAGGGTTAGCGGAGAGCTACGAGCAGTACTTC. Protein product: CASSEGLAESYEQYF.